The source of this T cell receptor (beta chain) is a study of blood T cells in healthy people across ages. Overall study findings and caveats: When one million T cells were used, diversity estimates were thought to be underestimates.

In its sample, this clonotype was seen a few times. Its antigen is not identified. Alongside a J-beta primer mix, a sample-barcoded 5' primer served in a second PCR lasting about 7 to 12 cycles. TCRdb reanalysed the 5' RACE reads using MiXCR and keeps one entry per CDR3 protein. This table holds about 760,000 distinct CDR3 sequences, around a quarter found once. The data were also submitted as part of a second study, on T cells of mothers and their children. Per that paper: Second-PCR primer M1S introduced sample barcodes and 2-4 random nucleotides.

The sequenced material came from blood. The receptor was derived from a boy between 10 and 17 years old in good health.

The CDR3 DNA follows: TGTGCCAGCAGTTTATGGCAGGGGGAACAGCCCCAGCATTTT. Its translation is CASSLWQGEQPQHF. V and J are TRBV28 and TRBJ1-5, with 7 bases fitting TRBD1. The germline V gene encodes CDR1 MDHEN and CDR2 SYDVKM. V lost 0 bases and J lost 7; bases outside the gene matches: 3. The CDR3 is 14 amino acids.